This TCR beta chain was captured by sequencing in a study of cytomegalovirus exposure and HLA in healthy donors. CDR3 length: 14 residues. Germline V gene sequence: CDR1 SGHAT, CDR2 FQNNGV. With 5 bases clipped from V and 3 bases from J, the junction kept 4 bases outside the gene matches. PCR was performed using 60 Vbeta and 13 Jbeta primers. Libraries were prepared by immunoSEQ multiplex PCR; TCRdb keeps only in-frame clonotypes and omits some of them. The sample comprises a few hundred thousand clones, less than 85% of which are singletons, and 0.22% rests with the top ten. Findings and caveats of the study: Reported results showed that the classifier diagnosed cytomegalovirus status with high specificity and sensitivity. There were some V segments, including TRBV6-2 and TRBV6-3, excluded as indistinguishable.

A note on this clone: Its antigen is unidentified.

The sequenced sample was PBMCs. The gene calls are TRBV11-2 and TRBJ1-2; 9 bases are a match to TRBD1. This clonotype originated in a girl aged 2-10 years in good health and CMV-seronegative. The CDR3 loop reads CASSLDRGDYGYTF. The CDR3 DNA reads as TGTGCCAGCAGCCTGGACAGGGGCGACTATGGCTACACCTTC.